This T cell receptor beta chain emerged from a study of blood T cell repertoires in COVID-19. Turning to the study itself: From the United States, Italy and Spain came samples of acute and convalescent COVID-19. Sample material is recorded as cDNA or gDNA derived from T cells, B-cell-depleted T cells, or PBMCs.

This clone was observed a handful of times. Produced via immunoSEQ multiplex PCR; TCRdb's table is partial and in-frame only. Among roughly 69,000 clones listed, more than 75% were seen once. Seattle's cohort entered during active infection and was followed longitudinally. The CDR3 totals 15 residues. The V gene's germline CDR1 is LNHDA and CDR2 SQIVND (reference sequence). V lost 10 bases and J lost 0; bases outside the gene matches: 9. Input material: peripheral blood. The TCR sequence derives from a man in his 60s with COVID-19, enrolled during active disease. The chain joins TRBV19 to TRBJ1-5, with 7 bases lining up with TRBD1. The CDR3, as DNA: TGTGCCACCACCGGGACAGAGTATAGCAATCAGCCCCAGCATTTT. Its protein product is CATTGTEYSNQPQHF.